The 20 T cell receptor beta chains below all came from one sample that was sequenced in a study of Graves' ophthalmopathy and Graves' hyperthyroidism. RNA transcripts yielded amplified TCR beta CDR3 regions. HTBI primers were used in a first-round RT-PCR, which preceded a second-round multiplex PCR. In TCRdb, the multiplex PCR reads were re-called with MiXCR into one record per CDR3 protein. The sample gives roughly 600,000 distinct CDR3 sequences, 39% of which show up once; roughly 4% is in the top ten. Material: peripheral blood or thyroid tissue (not recorded which). These receptors were taken from an adult man with Graves' hyperthyroidism.

The genes are TRBV25-1 and TRBJ1-2; TRBD1 aligns across 7 bases. The CDR3 extends over 14 amino acids. V shed 1 base, J shed 4 bases, and the junction held 3 bases outside the gene matches. CDR1 is MGHDK, CDR2 SYGVNS, per germline. CDR3 loop: CASSESTGSYGYTF. The CDR3, as DNA: TGTGCCAGCAGTGAATCGACAGGGAGCTATGGCTACACCTTC.

CDR3 coding DNA: TGTGCCAGCAGCCAAGAGGGTGGGGTCCGGGAGACCCAGTACTTC. It yields the protein CASSQEGGVRETQYF. V usage is TRBV3-1 and J usage is TRBJ2-5; no firm D call. The CDR3 totals 15 residues. V was cut by 0 bases and J by 5 bases, with 13 bases left in between. The germline V gene encodes CDR1 LGHDT and CDR2 YNNKEL (reference sequence).

This chain uses TRBV7-9 with TRBJ1-5; D perhaps matches TRBD1 (5 bases). The CDR3 is 14 residues long. The V end was cut by 5 bases, the J end by 6 bases, with 14 bases between. The germline gives CDR1 SEHNR, CDR2 FQNEAQ (reference sequence). The CDR3 bases are TGTGCCAGCAGCCTGGGGGATGCCAGTCAGCCCCAGCATTTT. Translation gives CASSLGDASQPQHF.

This clonotype was recorded at least ten times. The rearrangement uses TRBV11-3 and TRBJ1-1, with D maybe TRBD1 (5 bases). Germline CDR1 and CDR2: SGHNT and YENEEA. CDR3 length equals 14 residues. V gave up 5 bases and J gave up 3 bases, with 13 bases separating them. This chain's CDR3 is CASSTAGSYTEAFF. The CDR3 DNA is TGTGCCAGCAGCACCGCAGGGTCCTACACTGAAGCTTTCTTT.

The V call is TRBV5-4, the J call TRBJ2-3; 7 positions agree with TRBD1. The germline CDR1 and CDR2 sequences are SGHNT and YYREEE (reference sequence). V shed 3 bases and J 1 base; nucleotides not matched to a gene: 8. This CDR3 contains 16 residues. CDR3 nucleotides: TGTGCCAGCAGCTCCCCTGGGACAGCCCGCACAGATACGCAGTATTTT. Residues: CASSSPGTARTDTQYF.

The rearrangement links TRBV10-3 to TRBJ2-3; 15 nucleotides line up with TRBD2. Germline V gene data show CDR1 as ENHRY and CDR2 as SYGVKD. The CDR3 runs to 15 residues. After removal of 6 bases from V and 5 bases from J, the junction contained 3 bases not matched to a gene. Here the CDR3 reads CAISPGLAGGDTQYF. The CDR3 coding sequence is TGTGCCATCAGCCCGGGACTAGCGGGAGGAGATACGCAGTATTTT.

This clonotype turned up a few times. The chain recombines TRBV4-1 with TRBJ2-2, with D maybe TRBD1 (6 bases). V lost 2 bases and J 0 bases, leaving 10 bases between the germline ends. The CDR3 totals 16 residues. Germline-derived CDR1 and CDR2 are MGHRA and YSYEKL. The chain's CDR3 is CASSQLTGPNTGELFF. CDR3 bases: TGCGCCAGCAGCCAATTGACAGGTCCGAACACCGGGGAGCTGTTTTTT.

The chain has TRBV12-3 or TRBV12-4 and TRBJ2-7; no definite D call. With 6 bases removed from V and 9 bases from J, the gap between germline ends came to 9 bases. The CDR3 is 10 amino acids. CDR3 sequence reads: CASSPYGQYF. The CDR3 coding sequence is TGTGCCAGCAGCCCCTATGGGCAGTACTTC.

Points on this clonotype: This may stem from a read error, because a much larger clone lies one nucleotide away. The gene calls are TRBV10-3 and TRBJ2-5, with D maybe TRBD2 (6 bases). V lost 5 bases to trimming and J lost 1 base, with 11 bases between them. Germline V gene data show CDR1 as ENHRY and CDR2 as SYGVKD. CDR3 length equals 14 residues. In DNA, the CDR3 is TGTGCCATCAGTATCGTCGGGGGCCAAGAGACCCAGTACTTC. It codes for CAISIVGGQETQYF.

This clonotype has a single count. This chain connects TRBV7-8 to TRBJ2-3, with 7 bases fitting TRBD1. Losses at the gene ends were 6 bases for V and 2 bases for J; bases not matched to a gene: 5. Germline CDR1 and CDR2: SGHVS and FQNEAQ. The CDR3 is made up of 14 amino acids. The CDR3: CASRPGQNTDTQYF. The CDR3 DNA reads as TGTGCCAGCAGGCCGGGACAGAACACAGATACGCAGTATTTT.

This clonotype has at least ten counts. The chain recombines TRBV29-1 with TRBJ2-5, with D tentatively TRBD2 (6 bases). Looked up from germline, CDR1 is SQVTM and CDR2 is ANQGSEA. V was shortened by 6 bases and J by 5 bases, with 13 bases between the two germline ends. CDR3 size: 12 residues. The CDR3 DNA sequence: TGCAGCGTGAGGAGGGTGGGGGAGACCCAGTACTTC. It is translated as CSVRRVGETQYF.

V usage is TRBV20-1 and J usage is TRBJ1-5, with 7 bases fitting TRBD1. From germline, CDR1 is DFQATT and CDR2 SNEGSKA (reference sequence). The CDR3 has 13 residues. With 3 bases clipped from V and 6 bases from J, the junction kept 5 bases outside the gene matches. For the CDR3, the DNA is TGCAGTGCTAGTACAGGGGTTGCTCAGCCCCAGCATTTT. Residues: CSASTGVAQPQHF.

This clonotype was observed at least ten times. CDR3 residues: CASSWEAGYTGELFF. CDR3 in DNA: TGTGCCAGCAGTTGGGAAGCAGGGTACACCGGGGAGCTGTTTTTT. The rearrangement uses TRBV6-4 and TRBJ2-2, with D maybe TRBD1 (5 bases). The V and J ends lost 5 bases and 3 bases respectively, with 13 bases between them. The CDR3 is made up of 15 amino acids. Germline CDR1 MRHNA, CDR2 SNTAGT.

Turning to this clonotype: A much larger clone is a single base away; this may be a read error. The V and J genes are TRBV2 and TRBJ1-1, with D unresolved. Germline lookup yields CDR1 SNHLY and CDR2 FYNNEI. This CDR3 has 13 residues. The DNA for the CDR3 is TGTGCCAGCAGCAGAAATCAGAACACTGAAGCTCTCTTT. It codes for CASSRNQNTEALF.

The chain employs TRBV25-1 and TRBJ1-2; D is undetermined. The CDR3 totals 15 residues. Germline V lookup: CDR1 MGHDK, CDR2 SYGVNS. The germline V and J ends were trimmed by 6 bases and 4 bases, with 18 bases remaining between them. CDR3 DNA: TGTGCCAGCAGCAGCCAAGCGACTTCATCCTATGGCTACACCTTC. As protein: CASSSQATSSYGYTF.

A few counts support this clonotype. This chain links TRBV6-1 with TRBJ1-5; TRBD1 agrees at 8 bases. Trimming at V came to 6 bases and at J to 5 bases, leaving 9 bases not matched to a gene. This CDR3 is built from 15 residues. From germline, CDR1 is MNHNS and CDR2 SASEGT. CDR3 in amino acids: CASSPRTGLYQPQHF. CDR3 sequence (DNA): TGTGCCAGCAGCCCAAGGACAGGGCTGTATCAGCCCCAGCATTTT.

This clonotype has only a few counts. J is TRBJ2-7 and V is TRBV19; TRBD1 matches at 8 bases. The CDR3 contains 16 residues. V shed 3 bases, J shed 6 bases, and the junction held 13 bases outside the gene matches. Germline V lookup: CDR1 LNHDA, CDR2 SQIVND (reference sequence). For the CDR3, the DNA is TGTGCCAGTAGTATCGGTTCTCGGACAGGGCAGGCCGAGCAGTACTTC. This encodes CASSIGSRTGQAEQYF. Variable domain in full (rest from reference TRBV19 and TRBJ2-7): DGGITQSPKYLFRKEGQNVTLSCEQNLNHDAMYWYRQDPGQGLRLIYYSQIVNDFQKGDIAEGYSVSREKKESFPLTVTSAQKNPTAFYLCASSIGSRTGQAEQYFGPGTRLTVT.

This chain joins TRBV12-3 or TRBV12-4 and TRBJ2-3; D perhaps matches TRBD1 (5 bases). Between the trimmed V and J ends, which lost 8 bases and 0 bases, there was a span of 9 bases. The length of the CDR3 is 13 residues. CDR3 amino acids: CASWGRSTDTQYF. CDR3 DNA sequence: TGTGCCAGCTGGGGCAGGAGCACAGATACGCAGTATTTT.

This chain links TRBV11-3 with TRBJ2-7; 7 nucleotides align to TRBD2. The V and J ends lost 1 base and 7 bases, in that order; junction bases with no gene match: 10. In germline, CDR1 is SGHNT, CDR2 YENEEA. The CDR3 covers 15 residues. The CDR3 protein is CASSLVLAVYNEQYF. In DNA form, the CDR3 reads TGTGCCAGCAGCTTAGTTCTAGCGGTCTACAATGAGCAGTACTTC.

A remark on this clonotype: A junction end diverges from the germline sequence, so it may reflect a read error. The chain joins TRBV6-5 to TRBJ1-5; D unclear. Germline V gives CDR1 MNHEY, CDR2 SVGAGI. CDR3 length: 14 residues. The CDR3 here is CASSLWQNNRPQHF. DNA for the CDR3: TGTGCCAGCAGTTTATGGCAGAACAATCGGCCCCAGCATTTT.